This T cell receptor (beta chain) was identified during a study of T cells in Graves' hyperthyroidism and ophthalmopathy. Researchers took RNA transcripts and amplified the TCR beta CDR3 regions from them. TCR CDR3 underwent first-round RT-PCR with the HTBI primer set. Using its own MiXCR run on the multiplex PCR reads, TCRdb lists one record per CDR3 protein. The table has 750,000 to 950,000 distinct CDR3 sequences, 35% to 45% seen once. The CDR3 runs 14 residues. Trimming cost V 3 bases and J 4 bases, with 13 bases left between them. Germline assignment: CDR1 SGDLS and CDR2 YYNGEE. An absence of ophthalmopathy progression within 18 months meant stable Graves' hyperthyroidism.

This sequence originates from a man aged 18-30 years with Graves' hyperthyroidism. Source material: blood. V is TRBV9 and J is TRBJ1-1; D remains unclear. The CDR3 spells CASSAGRTGTEAFF. The CDR3 DNA follows: TGTGCCAGCAGCGCCGGCCGGACCGGCACTGAAGCTTTCTTT. Complete variable domain (other parts from reference TRBV9 and TRBJ1-1): DSGVTQTPKHLITATGQRVTLRCSPRSGDLSVYWYQQSLDQGLQFLIQYYNGEERAKGNILERFSAQQFPDLHSELNLSSLELGDSALYFCASSAGRTGTEAFFGQGTRLTVV.